Listed below are T cell receptor beta chains from one sample, sequenced in a study of blood T cells in healthy people across ages. In TCRdb, the 5' RACE reads were re-called with MiXCR into one record per CDR3 protein. The repertoire holds 1.5 million to 2 million distinct CDR3 sequences, around 36% seen once, with about 11% in the top ten. The sample taken for sequencing was blood. The source is a woman in her thirties in good health. Each CDR3 is given with its conserved first and last residue. Fields, in order: clone size, D gene, V gene, J gene, CDR3 DNA, CDR3 protein. A D gene is named only where the DNA matches it firmly. The size field is filled for only some rows; it gives once, few, many or a size class.

>few|TRBD1|TRBV20-1|TRBJ2-3
TGCAGTGCTAGAGACGGACAGGGTCCCCCAGATACGCAGTATTTT
CSARDGQGPPDTQYF
>-|-|TRBV3-1|TRBJ2-5
TGTGCTAGCAGGACTGAACACAGGATCCAAGAGACCCAGTACTTC
CASRTEHRIQETQYF
>few|TRBD2|TRBV15|TRBJ2-1
TGTGCCACCAGCGGGATTACTAGCGGGGACCACAATGAGCAGTTCTTC
CATSGITSGDHNEQFF
>-|-|TRBV7-8|TRBJ1-4
TGTGCCAGCAGCCGGAGCGTAGGAGCTACTAATGAAAAACTGTTTTTT
CASSRSVGATNEKLFF
>-|-|TRBV20-1|TRBJ2-7
TGCAGTGCCTTCCCGGACAGCTCCTACGAGCAGTACTTC
CSAFPDSSYEQYF
>-|TRBD1|TRBV27|TRBJ2-5
TGTGCCAGCAGTTTGGACAGGGGGCCCCAAGAGACCCAGTACTTC
CASSLDRGPQETQYF
>few|-|TRBV10-3|TRBJ2-2
TGTGCCATCAGTCCACAATTTTTGTCGGGGTACACCGGGGAGCTGTTTTTT
CAISPQFLSGYTGELFF
>-|-|TRBV6-5|TRBJ1-1
TGTGCCAGCACTCGGGGTAAGGACACTGAAGCTTTCTTT
CASTRGKDTEAFF
>-|TRBD2|TRBV27|TRBJ2-7
TGTGCCAGCAGTTATCCGGGGGGTTTCGAGCAGTACTTC
CASSYPGGFEQYF
>-|-|TRBV11-2|TRBJ2-5
TGTGCCAGCAGCTTAGGTTCGCATGGGGGCCGGGAGACCCAGTACTTC
CASSLGSHGGRETQYF
>many|TRBD1|TRBV20-1|TRBJ2-3
TGCAGTGCTACTGACAGGGTTGAAGATACGCAGTATTTT
CSATDRVEDTQYF
>many|-|TRBV6-5|TRBJ2-1
TGTGCCAGCAGTTACTCGGGGACCTCCTACAATGAGCAGTTCTTC
CASSYSGTSYNEQFF
>-|TRBD2|TRBV4-1|TRBJ2-7
TGCGTCAGCAGCCAAGTTAGCGGGGGGCCCAAACCCTACGAGCAGTACTTC
CVSSQVSGGPKPYEQYF
>few|-|TRBV4-1|TRBJ1-2
TGCGCCAGCAGCCAAGACAGCAACGAAGGTTCGGCAGGGGATGGCTACACCTTC
CASSQDSNEGSAGDGYTF
>many|-|TRBV7-2|TRBJ2-7
TGTGCCAGCAGCACCGGGACTTCCTACGAGCAGTACTTC
CASSTGTSYEQYF
>few|-|TRBV29-1|TRBJ2-6
TGCAGCGTTGAGGACACCACAATTTCTGGGGCCAACGTCCTGACTTTC
CSVEDTTISGANVLTF
>many|TRBD1|TRBV12-3/TRBV12-4|TRBJ2-1
TGTGCCAGCAGCCAAAAGGGGGCTGGCGACAATGAGCAGTTCTTC
CASSQKGAGDNEQFF
>few|-|TRBV4-1|TRBJ2-5
TGCGCCAGCAGCCAAGTTGTGGGACCGGATCGGACCCAGTACTTC
CASSQVVGPDRTQYF
>few|TRBD2|TRBV7-9|TRBJ2-3
TGTGCCAGCACCTTCTTAGCGGGAGGGCCCGCAGATACGCAGTATTTT
CASTFLAGGPADTQYF
>few|-|TRBV20-1|TRBJ2-7
TGCAGTGCTAGAGAAGACCTAGCGAACTACGAGCAGTACTTC
CSAREDLANYEQYF
>-|-|TRBV10-3|TRBJ1-5
TGTGCCATCAGTGAGTCTGGGCAGAACAATCAGCCCCAGCATTTT
CAISESGQNNQPQHF
>-|-|TRBV5-1|TRBJ1-2
TGCGCCAGCAGCTCTCCCGGGACTTTCATTAACTATGGCCACACCTTC
CASSSPGTFINYGHTF
>many|-|TRBV4-1|TRBJ2-7
TGCGCCAGCAGCCAAGATGTGAGGGGCAGCTCCTACGAGCAGTACTTC
CASSQDVRGSSYEQYF
>-|-|TRBV12-1|TRBJ2-5
TGTGCCAGCAGCTTTGTCCTAGCAGAGACCCAGTACTTC
CASSFVLAETQYF
>few|TRBD1|TRBV12-3/TRBV12-4|TRBJ1-1
TGTGCCAGCAGCGACAGGGGAAGCTTTGAAGCTTTCTTT
CASSDRGSFEAFF
>-|TRBD2|TRBV27|TRBJ2-7
TGTGCCAGCAGTTTAAGGGGGACTAGCGGGGGAAGAGAGCAGTACTTC
CASSLRGTSGGREQYF
>-|-|TRBV20-1|TRBJ1-5
TGCAGTGCTAGAGATGGGGATCAGCCCCAGCATTTT
CSARDGDQPQHF
>-|TRBD2|TRBV29-1|TRBJ2-4
TGCAGCGGGGGACTAGTGGGTCCCAAAAACATTCAGTACTTC
CSGGLVGPKNIQYF
>few|-|TRBV7-7|TRBJ2-5
TGTGCCAGCAGCTTGTTACATCAAGAGACCCAGTACTTC
CASSLLHQETQYF
>-|-|TRBV6-2/TRBV6-3|TRBJ2-7
TGTGCCAGCACCCGGGACGGGACACGCTACGAGCAGTACTTC
CASTRDGTRYEQYF
>many|-|TRBV20-1|TRBJ2-7
TGCAGTGCTAGTAACAACTACGAGCAGTACTTC
CSASNNYEQYF
>-|TRBD2|TRBV6-1|TRBJ2-3
TGTGCCAGCAGTGACCTACTAGCGGGAGTCCCCGATACGCAGTATTTT
CASSDLLAGVPDTQYF
>-|-|TRBV6-5|TRBJ2-7
TGTGCCAGCAGCCCGGGACCCAACTCCTACGAGCGGTACTTC
CASSPGPNSYERYF